This TCR beta chain is from a study of cytomegalovirus exposure and HLA in healthy donors. Study as a whole: Among the 300 to 400 donors who were genotyped, around 77% fell in the genetic ancestry cluster that is associated with self-reported Caucasian donors.

The study ran its PCR with 60 Vbeta and 13 Jbeta primers. Libraries were prepared by immunoSEQ multiplex PCR; TCRdb keeps only in-frame clonotypes and omits some of them. The sample holds under 200,000 clones; 79% are singletons and the top ten take around 0.74%. Germline V gene data show CDR1 as SGHRS and CDR2 as YFSETQ. V lost 6 bases to trimming and J lost 3 bases; unmatched junction nucleotides: 3. CDR3 length: 13 residues. The source is a woman in her thirties or forties in good health and CMV-seronegative. Material: PBMCs. This sequence joins TRBV5-1 and TRBJ2-1; 7 bases are shared with TRBD2. CDR3 in DNA: TGCGCCAGCACCTCTAGCGGCTACAATGAGCAGTTCTTC. This sequence encodes CASTSSGYNEQFF.